This T cell receptor (beta chain) was found in a study of blood T cell repertoires in COVID-19. On the study more broadly: Researchers got acute and convalescent COVID-19 samples from the United States, Italy and Spain. The cDNA or gDNA used as material had been derived from T cells, B-cell-depleted T cells, or PBMCs.

Germline V gene sequence: CDR1 PRHDT, CDR2 FYEKMQ (reference sequence). With V trimmed by 5 bases and J by 7 bases, 6 bases remained unmatched. CDR3 length: 14 amino acids. It was during active infection that Seattle patients were enrolled and then longitudinally followed. In the source study's methods: Amplified reference gene primers provided the basis for estimating nucleated cell counts. The method was immunoSEQ multiplex PCR; TCRdb's version includes in-frame clones alone and lacks a portion of them. Clone size and the V and J calls come from that table; the DNA yielded D and trimming. This table has about 340,000 clones, 85% to 90% appearing once.

Sequenced: peripheral blood. The clonotype comes from a woman aged 45-59 years with COVID-19, enrolled during active disease. The rearrangement uses TRBV13 and TRBJ2-1; 9 bases align to TRBD2. The CDR3 DNA sequence: TGTGCCAGCAGCGATAGCGGGAGCGGGAATGAGCAGTTCTTC. Its translation is CASSDSGSGNEQFF.